The 19 T cell receptor beta chains reported below all come from one sample, sequenced in a study. MiXCR was run by TCRdb on the 5' RACE reads, yielding one entry per CDR3 protein. The table shows 8,500 to 14,000 distinct CDR3 sequences, with roughly a quarter occurring only once. Cells sorted as Tregs were CD4+, CD25+ and CD127-/low. The sequencing input was Tregs sorted from a lymph node. Every receptor here comes from a female donor with breast cancer.

This clonotype was observed at least ten times. The chain links TRBV19 to TRBJ2-7; D might be TRBD2 (6 bases). The CDR3 extends over 13 amino acids. Trimming stripped 6 bases from V and 5 bases from J, with 14 bases between. Germline CDR1 and CDR2: LNHDA and SQIVND (reference sequence). In nucleotides, the CDR3 is TGTGCCAGTAGCCCAGGTGGGGGGAACGAGCAGTACTTC. Amino acids: CASSPGGGNEQYF.

Notes on this clonotype: At one end the junction does not follow the germline gene, possibly because of a read error. The V and J genes are TRBV6-5 and TRBJ2-1, with a weak D call TRBD1 (5 bases). The germline CDR1 and CDR2 sequences are MNHEY and SVGAGI. The CDR3 has 14 amino acids. The DNA of the CDR3 is TGTACCAGCAGTTACTCAGGGTACTACAATGAGCAGTTCTTC. As protein: CTSSYSGYYNEQFF.

This clonotype was counted at least ten times. The chain employs TRBV20-1 and TRBJ2-1; 10 bases match TRBD2. Germline values: CDR1 DFQATT, CDR2 SNEGSKA (reference sequence). The CDR3 is 17 amino acids. V gave up 1 base and J gave up 5 bases; unmatched junction bases: 11. Written as DNA, the CDR3 is TGCAGTGCTAGAGGGCTAGCGGGAGCTCTCTGGGACAATGAGCAGTTCTTC. This gives the protein CSARGLAGALWDNEQFF.

This clonotype is categorized as medium-sized. J is TRBJ2-7 and V is TRBV20-1; TRBD2 might be the D (6 bases). The CDR3 loop spans 15 amino acids. Germline CDR1 and CDR2: DFQATT and SNEGSKA (reference sequence). The ends were cut back, 0 bases at V and 7 bases at J, with 19 bases in the middle. CDR3 residues: CSARDSVAGGGEQYF. DNA for the CDR3: TGCAGTGCTAGAGATAGTGTGGCAGGTGGGGGGGAGCAGTACTTC.

Note on this clonotype: A single base separates this from a much larger clone, so it may be a read error. V usage is TRBV7-9 and J usage is TRBJ2-7; D tentatively fits TRBD1 or TRBD2 (5 bases each). Trimming removed 4 bases from V and 4 bases from J, with 17 bases in between. This CDR3 spans 15 amino acids. Germline values: CDR1 SEHNR, CDR2 FQNEAQ (reference sequence). CDR3 nucleotides: TGTGCCAGCAGCTGGGCCCCCCAGGGAGCTTACGAGCAGTACTTC. It codes for CASSWAPQGAYEQYF.

This clonotype rates as medium-sized. The CDR3 nucleotides are TGTGCCAGCAGCTTAATGGTGTCGGGTAACAATGAGCAGTTCTTC. It encodes CASSLMVSGNNEQFF. The chain has TRBV7-3 and TRBJ2-1, with unresolved D. CDR1 is SGHTA and CDR2 is FQGTGA in the germline V gene. There are 15 residues in the CDR3. V was trimmed by 1 base and J by 5 bases, leaving 12 bases between them.

On this clonotype: An end of the junction does not agree with germline; a read error may underlie this. The V call is TRBV24-1, the J call TRBJ2-7, with 8 bases that match TRBD1. This CDR3 has 14 amino acids. Germline loops: CDR1 KGHDR, CDR2 SFDVKD. The CDR3, as DNA: TGCGCCATCAGTGAAGGGACAGGATCCTACGAGCAGTACTTC. It encodes CAISEGTGSYEQYF.

The CDR3 protein is CASSFYKGSSYEQYF. DNA of the CDR3: TGTGCCAGCAGCTTTTATAAGGGCAGCTCCTACGAGCAGTACTTC. The chain uses TRBV5-4 and TRBJ2-7, with D hard to call. This CDR3 has 15 amino acids. The V end lost 2 bases, the J end lost 0 bases, and 12 bases lay between the germline ends. Looked up from germline, CDR1 is SGHNT and CDR2 is YYREEE (reference sequence).

This clonotype was seen repeatedly, ten times or more. This rearrangement joins TRBV29-1 to TRBJ2-7; D remains unclear. The V end lost 1 base, the J end lost 0 bases, and 13 bases lay between the germline ends. From germline, CDR1 is SQVTM and CDR2 ANQGSEA. The CDR3 consists of 15 residues. CDR3 sequence: CSVEGLDGYSYEQYF. The CDR3 DNA reads as TGCAGCGTTGAAGGGCTGGACGGGTACTCCTACGAGCAGTACTTC.

In this sample, this clonotype turned up a few times. V gene TRBV20-1 combines with J gene TRBJ2-7; D could derive from TRBD1 or TRBD2 (5 bases each). V lost 2 bases and J lost 7, with 18 bases in between. This CDR3 comprises 14 residues. Per the germline V gene, CDR1 is DFQATT and CDR2 is SNEGSKA (reference sequence). The CDR3 spells CSARLRDALDEQYF. DNA of the CDR3: TGCAGTGCTAGACTAAGGGACGCTTTAGATGAGCAGTACTTC.

The chain is built from TRBV12-3 or TRBV12-4 and TRBJ1-6; no clear D. This CDR3 region has 12 residues. V gave up 3 bases and J gave up 12 bases, with 9 bases separating them. CDR3 sequence: CASSFPAQPLHF. The CDR3 nucleotides are TGTGCCAGCAGTTTCCCTGCTCAACCCCTCCACTTT.

In its sample, this clonotype was seen a few times. The CDR3 region has the DNA TGCAGTGCTCCCGGGGACTTACCGAGTTCACCCCTCCACTTT. Protein sequence: CSAPGDLPSSPLHF. The chain recombines TRBV20-1 with TRBJ1-6, with D possibly TRBD1 on 5 matching bases. CDR3 length equals 14 residues. With 5 bases removed from V and 9 bases from J, the gap between germline ends came to 17 bases. Germline V gives CDR1 DFQATT, CDR2 SNEGSKA (reference sequence).

This clonotype showed up many times. The chain joins TRBV24-1 to TRBJ1-1, with D hard to call. Trimming took off 7 bases at V and 1 base at J, with 9 bases between the two ends. The V gene's germline CDR1 is KGHDR and CDR2 SFDVKD. There are 13 residues in the CDR3. The CDR3, as DNA: TGTGCCACCAGACCCCGGGGGAACACTGAAGCTTTCTTT. Protein product: CATRPRGNTEAFF.

This clonotype is labeled as medium-sized (0.01 to 0.1%). The chain couples TRBV18 to TRBJ2-3, with TRBD2 as a possible D gene (6 bases). This CDR3 contains 17 residues. The germline CDR1 and CDR2 sequences are KGHSH and LQKENI. V was clipped by 2 bases and J by 3 bases, with 18 bases between them. The CDR3 sequence: CASSPTPPPRGTDTQYF. The CDR3 DNA reads as TGTGCCAGCTCACCAACCCCACCGCCTCGGGGGACAGATACGCAGTATTTT.

In its sample, this clonotype ranks as medium-sized. V and J are TRBV7-9 and TRBJ1-1; D gene unclear. Germline V gene lookup returns CDR1 SEHNR and CDR2 FQNEAQ (reference sequence). V lost 0 bases and J 1 base, leaving 6 bases between the germline ends. The length of the CDR3 is 14 residues. The CDR3 spells CASSLALENTEAFF. CDR3 in DNA: TGTGCCAGCAGCTTAGCTTTGGAGAACACTGAAGCTTTCTTT.

This clonotype was picked up many times. The V and J genes are TRBV6-5 and TRBJ2-7, with 7 bases that match TRBD2. CDR3 length: 15 residues. With 0 bases clipped from V and 2 bases from J, the junction kept 4 bases outside the gene matches. Germline CDR1 is MNHEY and CDR2 is SVGAGI. The chain's CDR3 is CASSYSSGVTYEQYF. In nucleotides, the CDR3 is TGTGCCAGCAGTTACTCGAGCGGGGTAACCTACGAGCAGTACTTC.

This clonotype rates as medium-sized. V is TRBV5-1 and J is TRBJ2-1, with D maybe TRBD2 (6 bases). The CDR3 runs 18 residues. V shed 0 bases and J shed 0 bases, with 16 bases lying between them. The V gene's germline CDR1 is SGHRS and CDR2 YFSETQ. CDR3 DNA: TGCGCCAGCAGCTTGGGGACCCATGGAGGGCTCTCCTACAATGAGCAGTTCTTC. It yields the protein CASSLGTHGGLSYNEQFF.

Comment on this clonotype: It may be a read error: a sequence one base away is much more abundant. V is TRBV3-1 and J is TRBJ2-1, with 10 bases lining up with TRBD2. The CDR3 is made up of 17 amino acids. In germline, CDR1 is LGHDT, CDR2 YNNKEL (reference sequence). V lost 0 bases, J lost 8 bases, and 10 bases stayed unmatched. CDR3 in DNA: TGTGCCAGCAGCCAAGAACCCAGCGGGGGGGCCGGGGATGAGCAGTTCTTC. Residues: CASSQEPSGGAGDEQFF.

There are many counts of this clonotype. This chain uses TRBV24-1 with TRBJ2-1, with 8 positions matching TRBD2. Germline CDR1 reads KGHDR; CDR2 reads SFDVKD. This CDR3 region has 16 residues. With 1 base clipped from V and 6 bases from J, the junction kept 7 bases outside the gene matches. The CDR3 bases are TGTGCCACCAGTGATTTTCAAGCGGGAGTATCCAATGAGCAGTTCTTC. This gives the protein CATSDFQAGVSNEQFF.